This T cell receptor beta chain stems from a study of long-term antiretroviral therapy in people with HIV. Study summary: The oldest specimens predate the 2015 immediate-ART recommendation by about a decade.

The V and J ends lost 9 bases and 5 bases respectively, with 22 bases between them. The CDR3 is made up of 15 amino acids. Germline CDR1 and CDR2: LNHDA and SQIVND (reference sequence). General observations from the study: It was observed that HIV repertoires exhibited narrower CDR3 length ranges than controls.

In regard to this clone: Antigen specificity is unknown.

Survey-level immunoSEQ v3.0 assays were run. For every sample, sequencing targeted roughly 40,000-55,000 T-cell genomes. Profiled with immunoSEQ multiplex PCR; TCRdb holds only in-frame clones, not every one. The sample lists around 35,000 clones, roughly three quarters occurring once. Material: unsorted PBMCs, obtained 3.1 years after starting antiretroviral therapy. The chain recombines TRBV19 with TRBJ1-1, with D possibly being TRBD1 (5 bases). The TCR sequence derives from a woman between 50 and 59 years old with HIV. The CDR3 bases are TGTGCCAGCCAGACGATCGGTGGGGGGAGTACTGAAGCTTTCTTT. This sequence encodes CASQTIGGGSTEAFF.